A selection of T cell receptor beta chains follows, all from one sample in a study of neurological immune-mediated disorders. TCRdb used MiXCR to reprocess the 5' RACE reads, holding one entry per CDR3 protein. The sample has 81,000 or so distinct CDR3 sequences, about 5% seen once. The sample taken for sequencing was PBMCs. All receptors come from a woman aged 25-40 years with multiple sclerosis. CDR3s include the opening cysteine and the closing phenylalanine or tryptophan. The order of the fields is D gene, V gene, J gene, clone size, CDR3 protein, CDR3 DNA. D genes are given only for firm matches. Size values are once, few and many counts, or a class for expanded clones, and some rows have none.

d_call: TRBD1; v_call: TRBV5-1; j_call: TRBJ2-1; clone_size: many; cdr3_aa: CASSLGDRGVNEQFF; cdr3_nt: TGCGCCAGCAGCTTGGGGGACAGGGGTGTGAATGAGCAGTTCTTC
d_call: -; v_call: TRBV5-1; j_call: TRBJ1-1; clone_size: many; cdr3_aa: CASSKAAVNTEAFF; cdr3_nt: TGCGCCAGCAGCAAGGCCGCTGTAAACACTGAAGCTTTCTTT
d_call: -; v_call: TRBV3-1; j_call: TRBJ2-7; clone_size: many; cdr3_aa: CASSPSYREQYF; cdr3_nt: TGTGCCAGCAGCCCCTCTTACCGCGAGCAGTACTTC
d_call: TRBD2; v_call: TRBV20-1; j_call: TRBJ2-3; clone_size: many; cdr3_aa: CSATTSRQPDTQYF; cdr3_nt: TGCAGTGCGACGACTAGCCGACAACCAGATACGCAGTATTTT
d_call: -; v_call: TRBV5-1; j_call: TRBJ1-1; clone_size: many; cdr3_aa: CASSLVMGGLNTEAFF; cdr3_nt: TGCGCCAGCAGCTTGGTTATGGGGGGCTTGAACACTGAAGCTTTCTTT
d_call: -; v_call: TRBV28; j_call: TRBJ1-1; clone_size: many; cdr3_aa: CASSWTGNTEAFF; cdr3_nt: TGTGCCAGCAGTTGGACCGGGAACACTGAAGCTTTCTTT
d_call: TRBD2; v_call: TRBV5-1; j_call: TRBJ2-1; clone_size: medium-sized; cdr3_aa: CASSFPRLAGGGKNEQFF; cdr3_nt: TGCGCCAGCAGCTTTCCCCGACTAGCGGGGGGGGGTAAAAATGAGCAGTTCTTC
d_call: -; v_call: TRBV5-1; j_call: TRBJ1-1; clone_size: many; cdr3_aa: CASSLEGSNTEAFF; cdr3_nt: TGCGCCAGCAGCTTGGAAGGCAGCAACACTGAAGCTTTCTTT
d_call: -; v_call: TRBV6-5; j_call: TRBJ2-5; clone_size: many; cdr3_aa: CASSYHRSQETQYF; cdr3_nt: TGTGCCAGCAGTTACCACAGGTCTCAAGAGACCCAGTACTTC
d_call: TRBD2; v_call: TRBV20-1; j_call: TRBJ2-2; clone_size: many; cdr3_aa: CSARPREGFTGELFF; cdr3_nt: TGCAGTGCTAGACCCAGGGAGGGTTTCACCGGGGAGCTGTTTTTT
d_call: TRBD2; v_call: TRBV20-1; j_call: TRBJ2-2; clone_size: many; cdr3_aa: CSAIPSGGANTGELFF; cdr3_nt: TGCAGTGCTATACCAAGCGGGGGGGCGAACACCGGGGAGCTGTTTTTT
d_call: TRBD2; v_call: TRBV6-5; j_call: TRBJ2-3; clone_size: many; cdr3_aa: CASSTGLATDTQYF; cdr3_nt: TGTGCCAGCAGTACGGGACTAGCAACAGATACGCAGTATTTT
d_call: -; v_call: TRBV5-1; j_call: TRBJ2-1; clone_size: many; cdr3_aa: CASSMRPGNDYNEQFF; cdr3_nt: TGCGCCAGCAGCATGAGACCCGGAAATGACTACAATGAGCAGTTCTTC
d_call: -; v_call: TRBV10-2; j_call: TRBJ2-1; clone_size: -; cdr3_aa: CASSDNEQFF; cdr3_nt: TGCGCCAGCTCTGACAATGAGCAGTTCTTC
d_call: TRBD1; v_call: TRBV5-1; j_call: TRBJ1-2; clone_size: many; cdr3_aa: CASSRGQGLNYVYTF; cdr3_nt: TGCGCCAGCAGCCGTGGACAGGGCCTTAACTATGTCTACACCTTC
d_call: -; v_call: TRBV20-1; j_call: TRBJ1-2; clone_size: many; cdr3_aa: CSARASGLSNYGYTF; cdr3_nt: TGCAGTGCTAGAGCATCTGGCCTGAGTAACTATGGCTACACCTTC
d_call: TRBD1; v_call: TRBV6-6; j_call: TRBJ2-2; clone_size: few; cdr3_aa: CASSYSGGPGELFF; cdr3_nt: TGTGCCAGCAGTTACTCAGGGGGCCCCGGGGAGCTGTTTTTT
d_call: -; v_call: TRBV18; j_call: TRBJ2-3; clone_size: many; cdr3_aa: CASSLQGSTDTQYF; cdr3_nt: TGTGCCAGCTCACTACAGGGCAGCACAGATACGCAGTATTTT
d_call: TRBD1; v_call: TRBV5-1; j_call: TRBJ1-1; clone_size: many; cdr3_aa: CASSVGQENTEAFF; cdr3_nt: TGCGCCAGCAGCGTCGGACAGGAAAACACTGAAGCTTTCTTT
d_call: TRBD1; v_call: TRBV20-1; j_call: TRBJ2-1; clone_size: -; cdr3_aa: CSARPGQGLFEQFF; cdr3_nt: TGCAGTGCTAGACCGGGACAGGGTCTTTTCGAGCAGTTCTTC
d_call: -; v_call: TRBV6-5; j_call: TRBJ1-3; clone_size: many; cdr3_aa: CASSPGPVAGSGNTIYF; cdr3_nt: TGTGCCAGCAGTCCGGGACCCGTGGCGGGCTCTGGAAACACCATATATTTT
d_call: -; v_call: TRBV7-9; j_call: TRBJ2-2; clone_size: many; cdr3_aa: CASSSVGTNTGELFF; cdr3_nt: TGTGCCAGCAGCTCCGTCGGGACAAACACCGGGGAGCTGTTTTTT
d_call: -; v_call: TRBV5-1; j_call: TRBJ2-1; clone_size: many; cdr3_aa: CASNPGLLLMTSYNEQFF; cdr3_nt: TGCGCCAGCAATCCGGGACTTCTTCTAATGACCTCCTACAATGAGCAGTTCTTC
d_call: -; v_call: TRBV5-1; j_call: TRBJ2-5; clone_size: many; cdr3_aa: CASSLMKNQETQYF; cdr3_nt: TGCGCCAGCAGCTTGATGAAAAATCAGGAGACCCAGTACTTC
d_call: -; v_call: TRBV21-1; j_call: TRBJ2-5; clone_size: many; cdr3_aa: CASSTRTRKETQYF; cdr3_nt: TGTGCCAGCAGCACCCGGACTAGAAAAGAGACCCAGTACTTC
d_call: -; v_call: TRBV5-1; j_call: TRBJ2-7; clone_size: many; cdr3_aa: CASSSRDIAYEQYF; cdr3_nt: TGCGCCAGCAGCTCCCGGGACATTGCCTACGAGCAGTACTTC
d_call: -; v_call: TRBV20-1; j_call: TRBJ2-1; clone_size: many; cdr3_aa: CSAPEYNEQFF; cdr3_nt: TGCAGTGCTCCAGAATACAATGAGCAGTTCTTC
d_call: -; v_call: TRBV7-2; j_call: TRBJ1-1; clone_size: many; cdr3_aa: CASSFNLGLNTEAFF; cdr3_nt: TGTGCCAGCAGCTTTAATTTAGGGCTGAACACTGAAGCTTTCTTT
d_call: -; v_call: TRBV20-1; j_call: TRBJ2-1; clone_size: many; cdr3_aa: CSARDIDNWRTNEQFF; cdr3_nt: TGCAGTGCTAGAGATATTGACAACTGGAGGACCAATGAGCAGTTCTTC
d_call: TRBD2; v_call: TRBV6-1; j_call: TRBJ2-3; clone_size: many; cdr3_aa: CASSPGTSGTDTQYF; cdr3_nt: TGTGCCAGCAGCCCCGGGACTAGCGGCACAGATACGCAGTATTTT
d_call: TRBD1; v_call: TRBV10-3; j_call: TRBJ1-1; clone_size: -; cdr3_aa: CAIKTGTGVAKNTEAFF; cdr3_nt: TGTGCCATCAAGACCGGGACAGGGGTAGCCAAAAACACTGAAGCTTTCTTT
d_call: -; v_call: TRBV4-1; j_call: TRBJ2-5; clone_size: many; cdr3_aa: CASSQAGAGQETQYF; cdr3_nt: TGCGCCAGCAGCCAAGCCGGGGCAGGCCAAGAGACCCAGTACTTC
d_call: -; v_call: TRBV5-6; j_call: TRBJ2-6; clone_size: many; cdr3_aa: CASSLVGASHVLTF; cdr3_nt: TGTGCCAGCAGCTTGGTGGGCGCCTCTCACGTCCTGACTTTC
d_call: TRBD1; v_call: TRBV20-1; j_call: TRBJ2-2; clone_size: many; cdr3_aa: CSARDPGQALNTGELFF; cdr3_nt: TGCAGTGCTAGAGATCCGGGACAGGCGCTGAACACCGGGGAGCTGTTTTTT
d_call: TRBD2; v_call: TRBV5-1; j_call: TRBJ2-1; clone_size: many; cdr3_aa: CASSFASGSGNEQFF; cdr3_nt: TGCGCCAGCAGCTTTGCTAGCGGGAGTGGCAATGAGCAGTTCTTC
d_call: -; v_call: TRBV29-1; j_call: TRBJ1-1; clone_size: many; cdr3_aa: CSVGRLEGLNTEAFF; cdr3_nt: TGCAGCGTTGGGCGGCTTGAAGGGTTGAACACTGAAGCTTTCTTT
d_call: -; v_call: TRBV15; j_call: TRBJ2-5; clone_size: many; cdr3_aa: CATSLLGEETQYF; cdr3_nt: TGTGCCACCAGCTTACTGGGAGAAGAGACCCAGTACTTC